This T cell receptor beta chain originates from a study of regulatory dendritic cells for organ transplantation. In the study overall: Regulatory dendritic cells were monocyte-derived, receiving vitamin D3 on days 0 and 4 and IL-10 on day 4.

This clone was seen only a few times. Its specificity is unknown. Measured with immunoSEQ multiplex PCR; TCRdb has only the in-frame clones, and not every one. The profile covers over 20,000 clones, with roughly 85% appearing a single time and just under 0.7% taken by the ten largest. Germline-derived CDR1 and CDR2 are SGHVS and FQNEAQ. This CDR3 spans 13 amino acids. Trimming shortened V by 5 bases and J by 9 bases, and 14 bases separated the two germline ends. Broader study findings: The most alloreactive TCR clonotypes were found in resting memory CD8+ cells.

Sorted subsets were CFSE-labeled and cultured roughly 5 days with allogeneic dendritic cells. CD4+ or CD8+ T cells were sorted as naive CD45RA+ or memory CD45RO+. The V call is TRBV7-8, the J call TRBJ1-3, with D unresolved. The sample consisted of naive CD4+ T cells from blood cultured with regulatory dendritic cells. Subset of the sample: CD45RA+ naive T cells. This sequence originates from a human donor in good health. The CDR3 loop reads CASSIIEGSTIYF. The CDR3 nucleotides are TGTGCCAGCAGCATTATAGAGGGCTCCACCATATATTTT.